Below are 19 T cell receptor beta chains sequenced from a single sample in a study of T cells in Graves' hyperthyroidism and ophthalmopathy. Amplification of TCR beta CDR3 regions used RNA as the template. A set of HTBI primers served as the primers for a first-round RT-PCR of the TCR CDR3. TCRdb analysed the multiplex PCR reads with MiXCR anew, one entry per CDR3 protein. The repertoire consists of around 440,000 distinct CDR3 sequences, with 15% to 18% occurring once and the leading ten covering 12% to 15%. Sequenced material: blood. Receptors were obtained from a woman aged 18-30 years with Graves' hyperthyroidism.

The chain has TRBV6-2 or TRBV6-3 and TRBJ1-6; D gene uncertain. Germline values: CDR1 MNHEY, CDR2 SVGEGT. This CDR3 region has 15 residues. Between the trimmed V and J ends, which lost 0 bases and 10 bases, there was a span of 13 bases. CDR3 sequence: CASSYSTRLGSPLHF. In nucleotides, the CDR3 is TGTGCCAGCAGTTACTCTACGAGGCTGGGATCACCCCTCCACTTT.

J is TRBJ2-2 and V is TRBV7-2; D could derive from TRBD1 or TRBD2 (5 bases each). The CDR3 is 17 amino acids. The germline gives CDR1 SGHTA, CDR2 FQGNSA. V was shortened by 1 base and J by 6 bases, with 18 bases between the two germline ends. The CDR3 protein is CASSLGPGPSDPGELFF. CDR3 sequence (DNA): TGTGCCAGCAGCTTAGGCCCGGGACCTTCGGATCCCGGGGAGCTGTTTTTT. The complete variable domain, with remaining parts taken from reference TRBV7-2 and TRBJ2-2, reads GAGVSQSPSNKVTEKGKDVELRCDPISGHTALYWYRQSLGQGLEFLIYFQGNSAPDKSGLPSDRFSAERTGGSVSTLTIQRTQQEDSAVYLCASSLGPGPSDPGELFFGEGSRLTVL.

This clonotype was detected only a few times. Since a much larger clone is just one base distant, this may be a read error. V gene TRBV27 combines with J gene TRBJ2-5, with D uncertain. CDR1 and CDR2 (germline): MNHEY, SMNVEV (reference sequence). The CDR3 contains 14 residues. The CDR3 region is CASSSRTLQGTQYF. The CDR3 DNA follows: TGTGCCAGCAGTTCCCGAACCCTCCAAGGGACCCAGTACTTC.

The chain links TRBV27 to TRBJ1-6; 10 bases fit TRBD1. V trimming: 6 bases; J trimming: 14 bases; junction bases outside the gene matches: 10. Germline values: CDR1 MNHEY, CDR2 SMNVEV (reference sequence). The CDR3 consists of 14 residues. The CDR3: CASRRTGGVPALHF. CDR3 nucleotide sequence: TGTGCCAGCAGACGGACAGGGGGTGTTCCGGCCCTCCACTTT.

The chain recombines TRBV6-4 with TRBJ2-1; 9 bases map to TRBD2. Trimming took 3 bases from V and 7 from J; bases not matched to a gene: 10. CDR3 length: 16 residues. Germline loops: CDR1 MRHNA, CDR2 SNTAGT. This chain's CDR3 is CASSEVGREGINEQFF. The CDR3 DNA reads TGTGCCAGCAGTGAAGTCGGGCGGGAGGGGATTAATGAGCAGTTCTTC.

With respect to this clonotype: This sequence may be a read error, since a much larger clone differs from it by one base. The chain is built from TRBV7-2 and TRBJ1-5; D perhaps matches TRBD1 (5 bases). This CDR3 comprises 14 residues. V lost 0 bases and J 6 bases, leaving 9 bases between the germline ends. Per germline, CDR1 SGHTA and CDR2 FQGNSA. CDR3 nucleotides: TGTACCAGCAGCTTAGCGCAGGGTACTCAGCCCCAGCATTTT. Translated: CTSSLAQGTQPQHF.

This clonotype was observed at least ten times. The rearrangement joins TRBV20-1 to TRBJ1-3; 7 nucleotides match TRBD1. This CDR3 spans 13 amino acids. The germline V gene encodes CDR1 DFQATT and CDR2 SNEGSKA (reference sequence). The junction had 6 bases not matched to a gene; V was cut back by 3 bases and J by 7 bases. CDR3 sequence reads: CSARGDSVNTIYF. The DNA of the CDR3 is TGCAGTGCTAGGGGGGACAGCGTTAACACCATATATTTT.

This clonotype was counted at least ten times. This chain joins TRBV5-7 and TRBJ2-7; D gene ambiguous. TRBV5-7 is an ORF; its function is uncertain. V was pared by 4 bases and J by 0 bases, with 8 bases between. The CDR3 is 13 amino acids. The CDR3 DNA sequence: TGTGCCAGCAGCATGGGTTACTCCTACGAGCAGTACTTC. Amino acids: CASSMGYSYEQYF.

This clonotype has ten or more counts. The rearrangement joins TRBV20-1 to TRBJ2-7, with 11 bases matching TRBD1. The CDR3 has 14 amino acids. Trimming at V came to 5 bases and at J to 3 bases, leaving 6 bases not matched to a gene. CDR1 and CDR2 from the germline V gene are DFQATT and SNEGSKA (reference sequence). The CDR3 sequence is CSAEPGTGGYEQYF. The CDR3 region has the DNA TGCAGTGCTGAACCGGGGACAGGGGGCTACGAGCAGTACTTC.

This clonotype came up many times. This chain links TRBV24-1 with TRBJ1-5; D is undetermined. V lost 3 bases and J 3 bases, leaving 14 bases between the germline ends. In germline, CDR1 is KGHDR, CDR2 SFDVKD. The CDR3 runs 16 residues. The CDR3 sequence is CATSDALGLFNQPQHF. As DNA, the CDR3 is TGTGCCACCAGTGATGCCCTGGGTCTTTTCAATCAGCCCCAGCATTTT.

The genes are TRBV7-2 and TRBJ1-5; D gene ambiguous. This CDR3 region has 17 residues. V was cut by 2 bases and J by 0 bases, with 14 bases left in between. CDR1 and CDR2 (germline): SGHTA, FQGNSA. The CDR3 DNA reads as TGTGCCAGCAGCTTATCGTCGCCAGTGTATAGCAATCAGCCCCAGCATTTT. This gives the protein CASSLSSPVYSNQPQHF.

At least ten counts were recorded for this clonotype. This sequence joins TRBV28 and TRBJ1-4; perhaps TRBD1 as D (5 bases). Germline V gene lookup returns CDR1 MDHEN and CDR2 SYDVKM. The CDR3 spans 15 residues. V shed 2 bases and J shed 8 bases, with 15 bases lying between them. The CDR3 nucleotides read TGTGCCAGCAGTTTAAGGGGCAAGTTAGACGAAAAACTGTTTTTT. It yields the protein CASSLRGKLDEKLFF.

The V and J genes are TRBV7-3 and TRBJ2-7; D unclear. Deletions cut 5 bases from V and 2 bases from J, with 19 bases between. CDR3 length: 16 residues. The germline gives CDR1 SGHTA, CDR2 FQGTGA. The CDR3 sequence is CASSPNRTALPYEQYF. Here the CDR3 DNA reads TGTGCCAGCAGCCCAAACCGCACAGCCCTTCCCTACGAGCAGTACTTC.

Remarks on this clonotype: This clone may be a read error of a much larger clone one base away. V is TRBV27 and J is TRBJ2-7; maybe TRBD1 (5 bases). Per germline, CDR1 MNHEY and CDR2 SMNVEV (reference sequence). The V gene lost 8 bases and the J gene lost 0 bases, with 8 bases spanning the gap. The CDR3 spans 12 residues. CDR3 sequence reads: CASGRDSYEQYF. CDR3 DNA sequence: TGTGCCAGCGGCAGGGACTCCTACGAGCAGTACTTC.

This clonotype has a count of ten or more. This chain uses TRBV6-1 with TRBJ2-5; D remains ambiguous. Deletions cut 6 bases from V and 5 bases from J, with 13 bases between. The CDR3 loop spans 13 amino acids. Per germline, CDR1 MNHNS and CDR2 SASEGT. CDR3 sequence: CASRLQTRETQYF. Here the CDR3 DNA reads TGTGCCAGCAGACTACAAACGCGGGAGACCCAGTACTTC.

The sample holds many counts of this clonotype. V gene TRBV5-1 combines with J gene TRBJ1-1; D unclear. The CDR3 covers 14 residues. The V and J ends lost 0 bases and 3 bases respectively, with 9 bases between them. The germline V gene has CDR1 SGHRS and CDR2 YFSETQ. The CDR3 sequence: CASSLGGSDTEAFF. The CDR3 nucleotides are TGCGCCAGCAGCTTGGGCGGGAGCGACACTGAAGCTTTCTTT. The full variable domain, in which reference TRBV5-1 and TRBJ1-1 provide the parts outside the CDR3, is KAGVTQTPRYLIKTRGQQVTLSCSPISGHRSVSWYQQTPGQGLQFLFEYFSETQRNKGNFPGRFSGRQFSNSRSEMNVSTLELGDSALYLCASSLGGSDTEAFFGQGTRLTVV.

This clonotype was recorded many times. The chain recombines TRBV20-1 with TRBJ2-1, with 8 nucleotides matching TRBD1. Per the germline V gene, CDR1 is DFQATT and CDR2 is SNEGSKA (reference sequence). V lost 0 bases to trimming and J lost 6 bases; unmatched junction nucleotides: 4. The CDR3 is made up of 14 amino acids. The CDR3 nucleotides read TGCAGTGCTAGAGATGGACAGGGTATCAATGAGCAGTTCTTC. Translating it yields CSARDGQGINEQFF.

This clonotype has a count of ten or more. The chain recombines TRBV6-2 or TRBV6-3 with TRBJ2-5, with TRBD2 matching 13 bases. V gave up 6 bases and J gave up 5 bases; unmatched junction bases: 6. The CDR3 extends over 15 amino acids. Germline CDR1 and CDR2: MNHEY and SVGEGT. DNA of the CDR3: TGTGCCAGCAGGGGACTAGCGGGGTCATATGAGACCCAGTACTTC. Translating gives CASRGLAGSYETQYF.

This clonotype was seen many times. It may be a read error: a sequence one base away is much more abundant. V and J are TRBV28 and TRBJ2-5; the D gene is possibly TRBD2 (6 bases). The CDR3 contains 14 residues. V lost 5 bases and J 5 bases, leaving 15 bases between the germline ends. Looked up from germline, CDR1 is MDHEN and CDR2 is SYDVKM. CDR3 residues: CASSGEARHETQYF. Written as DNA, the CDR3 is TGTGCCAGCAGTGGGGAGGCGAGGCACGAGACCCAGTACTTC.